The entry that follows covers one TCR beta chain sequence. Antigen specificity is unknown. The data originate from a study of blood T cells in healthy people across ages. Germline assignment: CDR1 MNHNS and CDR2 SASEGT. V shed 8 bases and J shed 6 bases, with 8 bases lying between them. CDR3 size: 11 residues. Primers used in a second PCR of about 6 to 11 cycles were a sample-barcoded 5' primer and a J-beta primer mix. A 12-random-nucleotide template-switch adaptor tagged each cDNA molecule. TCRdb analysed the 5' RACE reads with MiXCR anew, one entry per CDR3 protein. The data contain roughly 900,000 distinct CDR3 sequences, roughly 50% of them singletons. Study-wide results and limits: In older individuals, TCR beta diversity per million T cells was lower, falling roughly linearly with age.

The source material was blood. This TCR was recovered from a man younger than 45 in good health. The chain links TRBV6-1 to TRBJ1-5; D is unclear. The CDR3 sequence is CASGDGQPQHF. Written as DNA, the CDR3 is TGTGCCAGCGGGGATGGTCAGCCCCAGCATTTT.